What follows are 29 T cell receptor beta chains derived from one specimen sequenced in a study of blood T cells in healthy people across ages. Then a second PCR, running roughly 6 to 12 cycles, was carried out with a sample-barcoded 5' primer and a J-beta primer mix. MiXCR was run by TCRdb on the 5' RACE reads, yielding one entry per CDR3 protein. In the table there are over a million distinct CDR3 sequences, roughly a quarter of which are singletons. This sample also belongs to another study, concerning T cells of mothers and their children.

Sequenced: blood. The receptors stem from a girl aged 2 to 9 in good health.

The sample holds a few counts of this clonotype. The chain is built from TRBV5-4 and TRBJ1-2; 10 bases are shared with TRBD1. CDR1 and CDR2 (germline): SGHNT, YYREEE (reference sequence). The CDR3 runs 16 residues. V lost 2 bases to trimming and J lost 9 bases; unmatched junction nucleotides: 13. CDR3 bases: TGTGCCAGCAGCTTTTTAATGACAGGGGGCATGCGTAGCTACACCTTC. Translation gives CASSFLMTGGMRSYTF.

This chain uses TRBV20-1 with TRBJ2-1; D unclear. CDR1 and CDR2 (germline): DFQATT, SNEGSKA (reference sequence). This CDR3 spans 13 amino acids. V dropped 7 bases and J dropped 6 bases, with 16 bases sitting between them. This chain's CDR3 is CSGVVSGPNEQFF. CDR3 DNA sequence: TGCAGTGGGGTGGTTTCTGGGCCCAATGAGCAGTTCTTC.

This chain connects TRBV29-1 to TRBJ1-1, with 7 bases identical to TRBD1. The CDR3 totals 13 residues. CDR1 and CDR2 (germline): SQVTM, ANQGSEA. The ends lost 6 bases at V and 7 bases at J; junction bases unmatched: 11. This CDR3 reads CSVLSQGRSEAFF. In DNA form, the CDR3 reads TGCAGCGTCCTATCACAGGGGAGGAGTGAAGCTTTCTTT.

This clonotype was seen a few times. This chain joins TRBV7-2 and TRBJ1-1; D possibly corresponds to TRBD1 (5 bases). Looked up from germline, CDR1 is SGHTA and CDR2 is FQGNSA. Trimming took 5 bases from V and 7 from J, leaving 8 bases between them. This CDR3 comprises 11 residues. The CDR3 reads CASSVTGEAFF. In nucleotides, the CDR3 is TGTGCCAGCAGCGTTACAGGTGAAGCTTTCTTT. The full variable domain, completed using reference TRBV7-2 and TRBJ1-1, is GAGVSQSPSNKVTEKGKDVELRCDPISGHTALYWYRQSLGQGLEFLIYFQGNSAPDKSGLPSDRFSAERTGGSVSTLTIQRTQQEDSAVYLCASSVTGEAFFGQGTRLTVV.

V usage is TRBV28 and J usage is TRBJ2-5; 11 nucleotides line up with TRBD1. Matching the DNA end better, TRBJ2-1 makes the J call doubtful. Germline V gene sequence: CDR1 MDHEN, CDR2 SYDVKM. The CDR3 covers 13 residues. The CDR3 here is CASRDRGQNEQFF. CDR3 DNA: TGTGCCAGCAGGGACAGGGGGCAAAATGAGCAGTTCTTC.

This clonotype was counted only a few times. This rearrangement joins TRBV20-1 to TRBJ1-2; D may be TRBD1 (5 bases). The CDR3 has 13 residues. Germline CDR1 DFQATT, CDR2 SNEGSKA (reference sequence). V lost 6 bases to trimming and J lost 7 bases, with 18 bases between them. The DNA for the CDR3 is TGCAGTGCCAGGGACTTCCTGAGGGGTGGCTACACCTTC. Translating it yields CSARDFLRGGYTF.

The V gene is TRBV7-9, the J gene TRBJ2-1; D may be TRBD1 or TRBD2 (5 bases each). Germline V gene sequence: CDR1 SEHNR, CDR2 FQNEAQ (reference sequence). V lost 5 bases to trimming and J lost 7 bases, with 21 bases between them. The CDR3 loop spans 16 amino acids. The CDR3 loop is CASSPRTGRVRNEQFF. The DNA for the CDR3 is TGTGCCAGCAGCCCGCGGACGGGACGGGTAAGGAATGAGCAGTTCTTC.

The V call is TRBV20-1, the J call TRBJ2-5; 8 nucleotides line up with TRBD2. CDR1 is DFQATT and CDR2 is SNEGSKA in the germline V gene (reference sequence). The CDR3 is 15 amino acids. The junction had 7 bases not matched to a gene; V was cut back by 0 bases and J by 4 bases. For the CDR3, the DNA is TGCAGTGCTAGAGATCCTAGGGGACTAGGAGAGACCCAGTACTTC. It is translated as CSARDPRGLGETQYF.

This chain links TRBV16 with TRBJ2-5; TRBD2 is a possible D gene (5 bases). TRBJ2-1 matches the DNA end more closely, so the J call is doubtful. CDR3 size: 14 residues. CDR1 is KGHSY and CDR2 is FQNENV in the germline V gene. The CDR3 region is CASSRSLEAVEQFF. The CDR3 DNA follows: TGTGCCAGCAGCCGTAGTCTAGAAGCGGTTGAGCAGTTCTTC.

The chain employs TRBV9 and TRBJ2-1; 8 nucleotides agree with TRBD2. The CDR3 length is 16 residues. Germline V lookup: CDR1 SGDLS, CDR2 YYNGEE. The V and J ends lost 4 bases and 9 bases, in that order; junction bases with no gene match: 15. This chain's CDR3 is CASSMSSGGIVGEQFF. The CDR3 DNA reads as TGTGCCAGCAGCATGTCCAGCGGGGGTATCGTTGGTGAGCAGTTCTTC.

Written as DNA, the CDR3 is TGCAGTGCTAGATCTGGCCGGGGGATTAACGAGCAGTACTTC. Translation: CSARSGRGINEQYF. This chain joins TRBV20-1 and TRBJ2-7, with a tentative D call TRBD2 (6 bases). V was shortened by 2 bases and J by 5 bases, with 16 bases between the two germline ends. The V gene's germline CDR1 is DFQATT and CDR2 SNEGSKA (reference sequence). CDR3 length equals 14 residues.

This clonotype was counted only a few times. V gene TRBV9 combines with J gene TRBJ1-4, with D tentatively TRBD1 (6 bases). Germline lookup yields CDR1 SGDLS and CDR2 YYNGEE. The length of the CDR3 is 14 residues. Trimming pared 5 bases from V and 5 bases from J, leaving 13 bases between. CDR3 nucleotide sequence: TGTGCCAGCAGTAAGGGGGATGAAAATGAAAAACTGTTTTTT. Protein: CASSKGDENEKLFF.

This clonotype was seen only a few times. The genes are TRBV7-2 and TRBJ2-3; the D gene is possibly TRBD2 (7 bases). The CDR3 consists of 12 residues. Per the germline V gene, CDR1 is SGHTA and CDR2 is FQGNSA. V was clipped by 8 bases and J by 8 bases, with 14 bases between them. The CDR3 DNA is TGTGCCAGCGGGGGGGCAAAAGGTACGCAGTATTTT. This gives the protein CASGGAKGTQYF. Using reference TRBV7-2 and TRBJ2-3 for the parts outside the CDR3, the full variable domain is GAGVSQSPSNKVTEKGKDVELRCDPISGHTALYWYRQSLGQGLEFLIYFQGNSAPDKSGLPSDRFSAERTGGSVSTLTIQRTQQEDSAVYLCASGGAKGTQYFGPGTRLTVL.

The chain carries TRBV11-2 and TRBJ2-3; D is undetermined. CDR1 and CDR2 from the germline V gene are SGHAT and FQNNGV. This CDR3 contains 15 residues. V lost 2 bases to trimming and J lost 3 bases, with 12 bases between them. In DNA, the CDR3 is TGTGCCAGCAGCTTATCTTCCGTGGGAACAGATACGCAGTATTTT. Amino acid sequence: CASSLSSVGTDTQYF.

About this clonotype itself: The junction shows a germline mismatch at one end, possibly a read error. The gene calls are TRBV18 and TRBJ1-4; D is undetermined. CDR1 is KGHSH and CDR2 is LQKENI in the germline V gene. This CDR3 spans 15 amino acids. CDR3 DNA: TGTGCCAGCTCACCACTACAAGGAGAAGGTGAAGAACTGTTTTTT. Its protein product is CASSPLQGEGEELFF.

The chain has TRBV3-1 and TRBJ1-3; D uncertain. Germline loops: CDR1 LGHDT, CDR2 YNNKEL (reference sequence). V was clipped by 6 bases and J by 8 bases, with 20 bases between them. The CDR3 covers 15 residues. CDR3 loop: CASRHSDQHLDTIYF. CDR3 DNA sequence: TGTGCCAGCAGACACTCTGACCAACATCTCGACACCATATATTTT.

This clonotype was seen only a few times. The genes are TRBV20-1 and TRBJ2-2; maybe TRBD1 (5 bases). V lost 6 bases and J 5 bases, leaving 16 bases between the germline ends. CDR1 DFQATT and CDR2 SNEGSKA come from the germline V gene (reference sequence). The CDR3 sequence is 14 residues long. The CDR3 sequence: CSAGTGVLTGELFF. The CDR3 DNA reads TGCAGTGCCGGTACAGGCGTGTTAACCGGGGAGCTGTTTTTT.

This clonotype was counted only a few times. The chain employs TRBV20-1 and TRBJ2-5, with D possibly being TRBD1 or TRBD2 (6 bases each). Trimming removed 3 bases at V and 1 base at J, with 12 bases between. This CDR3 has 14 residues. Germline CDR1 is DFQATT and CDR2 is SNEGSKA (reference sequence). CDR3 loop: CSARDSGAQETQYF. The CDR3 DNA follows: TGCAGTGCTAGGGACTCGGGGGCCCAAGAGACCCAGTACTTC.

This clonotype was counted between two and nine times. This chain uses TRBV3-1 with TRBJ1-1; no reliable D call. Germline CDR1 reads LGHDT; CDR2 reads YNNKEL (reference sequence). The CDR3 runs 14 residues. V gave up 0 bases and J gave up 4 bases, with 9 bases separating them. CDR3 in amino acids: CASSQESRSTEAFF. CDR3 nucleotides: TGTGCCAGCAGCCAAGAGTCGCGGAGCACTGAAGCTTTCTTT.

There are a few counts of this clonotype. The chain is built from TRBV6-5 and TRBJ2-4; 10 nucleotides line up with TRBD2. The CDR3 loop spans 17 amino acids. Trimming at V came to 4 bases and at J to 0 bases, leaving 6 bases not matched to a gene. The germline V gene encodes CDR1 MNHEY and CDR2 SVGAGI. The CDR3 is CASSSTRLAGAKNIQYF. The CDR3 DNA reads as TGTGCCAGCAGTTCTACCCGACTAGCGGGAGCCAAAAACATTCAGTACTTC.

V usage is TRBV4-1 and J usage is TRBJ1-1; D remains unclear. CDR1 is MGHRA and CDR2 is YSYEKL in the germline V gene. The CDR3 loop spans 14 amino acids. The V gene lost 7 bases and the J gene lost 3 bases, with 15 bases spanning the gap. The chain's CDR3 is CASKYSLADTEAFF. The CDR3 DNA reads as TGCGCCAGCAAATATAGTTTGGCAGACACTGAAGCTTTCTTT.

This clonotype has just a few counts. The chain recombines TRBV28 with TRBJ2-1; 13 positions agree with TRBD2. The J call may be incorrect, as the DNA end agrees better with TRBJ2-7. The CDR3 loop spans 19 amino acids. Germline V gives CDR1 MDHEN, CDR2 SYDVKM. The CDR3 nucleotides read TGTGCCAGCAGTTTATGGGGGACCGGGACTAGCGGGACCCCCTACGAGCAGTACTTC. As protein: CASSLWGTGTSGTPYEQYF.

V and J are TRBV10-1 and TRBJ2-7; D gene uncertain. Deletions cut 2 bases from V and 5 bases from J, with 16 bases between. Germline assignment: CDR1 WNHNN and CDR2 SYGVQD (reference sequence). There are 15 residues in the CDR3. CDR3 sequence reads: CASSEDTAGVDEQYF. The CDR3 DNA reads as TGCGCCAGCAGTGAGGACACTGCTGGGGTGGACGAGCAGTACTTC.

As regards this clonotype: Its ends do not fully match the called genes, so a read error is possible. V usage is TRBV5-1 and J usage is TRBJ2-3; 9 nucleotides match TRBD2. The CDR3 length is 16 residues. Germline CDR1 SGHRS, CDR2 YFSETQ. The CDR3: CASRGSGRRIAETQYF. Written as DNA, the CDR3 is TGCGCCAGCAGGGGTAGCGGGAGACGGATCGCGGAGACCCAGTACTTT. Drawing the rest from reference TRBV5-1 and TRBJ2-3, the complete variable domain is KAGVTQTPRYLIKTRGQQVTLSCSPISGHRSVSWYQQTPGQGLQFLFEYFSETQRNKGNFPGRFSGRQFSNSRSEMNVSTLELGDSALYLCASRGSGRRIAETQYFGPGTRLTVL.

This chain connects TRBV14 to TRBJ1-2, with TRBD1 identical over 10 bases. J gave up 8 bases and V 1 base, and 4 bases lay outside the gene matches. The CDR3 has 14 residues. Germline V gene data show CDR1 as SGHDN and CDR2 as FVKESK. The CDR3 sequence is CASSQGQGAGGYTF. DNA of the CDR3: TGTGCCAGCAGCCAAGGACAGGGGGCGGGCGGCTACACCTTC. The whole variable domain, filled in from reference TRBV14 and TRBJ1-2, reads EAGVTQFPSHSVIEKGQTVTLRCDPISGHDNLYWYRRVMGKEIKFLLHFVKESKQDESGMPNNRFLAERTGGTYSTLKVQPAELEDSGVYFCASSQGQGAGGYTFGSGTRLTVV.

The chain recombines TRBV6-2 or TRBV6-3 with TRBJ1-2, with no clear D. Trimming took 5 bases from V and 6 from J, leaving 13 bases between them. The CDR3 spans 13 residues. Germline V gene sequence: CDR1 MNHEY, CDR2 SVGEGT. CDR3 region: CASSRLGPNGYTF. Here the CDR3 DNA reads TGTGCCAGCAGTCGTCTTGGGCCGAATGGCTACACCTTC.

The J gene is TRBJ1-1, the V gene TRBV14; D is uncertain. V lost 0 bases, J lost 11 bases, and 25 bases lay in between. The CDR3 covers 17 residues. Germline V gives CDR1 SGHDN, CDR2 FVKESK. This CDR3 reads CASSQDFKLALQELAFF. The CDR3 DNA is TGTGCCAGCAGCCAAGATTTTAAGTTGGCTCTTCAAGAGTTGGCTTTCTTT.

In its sample, this clonotype was seen a few times. The rearrangement uses TRBV20-1 and TRBJ2-1; TRBD2 aligns across 11 bases. CDR3 length: 15 amino acids. Germline loops: CDR1 DFQATT, CDR2 SNEGSKA (reference sequence). With V trimmed by 3 bases and J by 7 bases, 8 bases remained unmatched. Here the CDR3 DNA reads TGCAGTGCTAGGTCCCCTAGCGGGGGGTCTAATGAGCAGTTCTTC. As protein: CSARSPSGGSNEQFF.

The chain couples TRBV20-1 to TRBJ1-1; no definite D call. The germline V gene has CDR1 DFQATT and CDR2 SNEGSKA (reference sequence). The CDR3 extends over 13 amino acids. Trimming cost V 7 bases and J 3 bases, with 15 bases left between them. The CDR3 protein is CSGQDLGYTEAFF. The CDR3, as DNA: TGCAGTGGCCAGGACCTAGGCTACACTGAAGCTTTCTTT.